Listed below are T cell receptor beta chains from one sample, sequenced in a study of shared clonotypes between healthy human individuals. Some clones are missing from TCRdb's copy, which holds only in-frame ones; the method was immunoSEQ multiplex PCR. The data hold 170,000 or so clones, with roughly 70% observed a single time. Sequencing input: memory CD4+ T cells sorted from blood. The receptor source for this set is a man aged 25-45 years in good health. CDR3s include the opening cysteine and the closing phenylalanine or tryptophan. D genes are given only for firm matches. Rows may omit the clone size; those that give it use once, few, many or a size class.

v_call,j_call,clone_size,d_call,cdr3_length,cdr3_aa,cdr3_nt
TRBV10-3,TRBJ2-7,NA,NA,14,CAISESLYSYEQYF,TGTGCCATCAGTGAGTCGCTCTATTCCTACGAGCAGTACTTC
TRBV6-5,TRBJ2-2,NA,TRBD1,14,CASSPDRGPGELFF,TGTGCCAGCAGTCCCGACAGGGGCCCCGGGGAGCTGTTTTTT
TRBV2,TRBJ2-1,NA,NA,15,CASTPQQYANNEQFF,TGTGCCAGCACCCCGCAGCAATACGCCAACAATGAGCAGTTCTTC
TRBV7-6,TRBJ2-5,few,NA,12,CASSLSEETQYF,TGTGCCAGCAGCTTATCGGAAGAGACCCAGTACTTC
TRBV7-2,TRBJ2-1,NA,NA,17,CASSRTLPGTSYNEQFF,TGTGCCAGCAGCAGAACTTTGCCCGGGACCTCCTACAATGAGCAGTTCTTC
TRBV11-2,TRBJ1-2,NA,NA,13,CASSLHRDLGYTF,TGTGCCAGCAGCTTACACAGGGACTTGGGCTACACCTTC
TRBV19,TRBJ2-5,few,TRBD1,14,CASSGTGFQETQYF,TGTGCCAGTAGTGGGACAGGCTTCCAAGAGACCCAGTACTTC
TRBV5-1,TRBJ2-5,NA,TRBD2,14,CASSRPSGQETQYF,TGCGCCAGCAGCCGCCCTAGCGGACAAGAGACCCAGTACTTC
TRBV28,TRBJ1-1,NA,NA,16,CASTPPQGLMNTEAFF,TGTGCCAGCACCCCGCCCCAGGGTTTGATGAACACTGAAGCTTTCTTT
TRBV4-2,TRBJ2-7,few,NA,14,CASSQDQGDYEQYF,TGTGCCAGCAGCCAAGATCAAGGGGACTACGAGCAGTACTTC
TRBV29-1,TRBJ2-2,NA,NA,11,CSVKSSGELFF,TGCAGCGTGAAGAGCTCCGGGGAGCTGTTTTTT
TRBV5-4,TRBJ2-2,NA,TRBD2,15,CASTTSGRNTGELFF,TGTGCCAGCACAACTAGCGGGAGGAACACCGGGGAGCTGTTTTTT
TRBV18,TRBJ2-1,few,NA,11,CASSPKNEQFF,TGTGCCAGCTCACCTAAGAATGAGCAGTTCTTC
TRBV5-1,TRBJ1-4,NA,NA,14,CASSPEGGNEKLFF,TGCGCCAGCAGTCCAGAGGGGGGGAATGAAAAACTGTTTTTT
TRBV2,TRBJ1-4,NA,TRBD1,14,CASSLQGQGEKLFF,TGTGCCAGCAGCCTACAGGGGCAAGGTGAAAAACTGTTTTTT
TRBV15,TRBJ2-7,few,NA,13,CATSRDLADEQYF,TGTGCCACCAGCAGAGATCTTGCCGACGAGCAGTACTTC
TRBV11-2,TRBJ2-2,NA,NA,12,CASSLEAGELFF,TGTGCCAGCAGCTTAGAGGCCGGGGAGCTGTTTTTT
TRBV5-1,TRBJ2-1,few,NA,11,CASKWLNEQFF,TGCGCCAGCAAGTGGTTAAATGAGCAGTTCTTC
TRBV29-1,TRBJ2-3,NA,TRBD1,14,CSVVGTGFTDTQYF,TGCAGCGTTGTGGGGACAGGGTTCACAGATACGCAGTATTTT
TRBV28,TRBJ2-1,NA,NA,17,CASSYPPADLSYNEQFF,TGTGCCAGCAGTTACCCCCCAGCGGACCTCTCCTACAATGAGCAGTTCTTC
TRBV10-1,TRBJ2-5,few,TRBD2,17,CASSNPPGLADQETQYF,TGCGCCAGCAGTAATCCCCCGGGACTAGCGGACCAAGAGACCCAGTACTTC
TRBV28,TRBJ2-1,once,NA,14,CASSFRGRINEQFF,TGTGCCAGCAGTTTTAGGGGACGGATCAATGAGCAGTTCTTC
TRBV5-1,TRBJ2-5,NA,TRBD2,16,CASSSEQIRTSLPQYF,TGCGCCAGCAGCTCCGAGCAAATAAGGACTAGCTTGCCCCAGTACTTC
TRBV6-6,TRBJ2-1,NA,TRBD2,15,CASSLTSGSLNEQFF,TGTGCCAGCAGCCTCACTAGCGGGAGTTTAAATGAGCAGTTCTTC
TRBV20-1,TRBJ1-2,NA,NA,11,CSAWEDYGYTF,TGCAGTGCTTGGGAGGACTATGGCTACACCTTC
TRBV11-1,TRBJ2-3,NA,TRBD2,15,CASSPLAGNTDTQYF,TGTGCCAGCAGCCCGCTAGCGGGAAACACAGATACGCAGTATTTT
TRBV5-3,TRBJ1-2,NA,NA,13,CASSGYGFDGYTF,TGTGCCAGCAGCGGATACGGATTTGATGGCTACACCTTC
TRBV10-3,TRBJ2-7,few,NA,12,CATTLGLDEQYF,TGTGCCACCACCTTGGGATTGGACGAGCAGTACTTC
TRBV29-1,TRBJ2-5,NA,TRBD2,12,CSVELAGETQYF,TGCAGCGTTGAACTAGCGGGAGAGACCCAGTACTTC
TRBV18,TRBJ2-7,NA,NA,16,CASSPQGPVGNIEQYF,TGTGCCAGCTCACCTCAGGGCCCGGTTGGTAATATCGAGCAGTACTTC
TRBV7-9,TRBJ2-1,NA,NA,12,CARGSGANEQFF,TGTGCCAGGGGGTCGGGGGCCAATGAGCAGTTCTTC
TRBV5-4,TRBJ1-2,NA,NA,13,CASSKDRLYGYTF,TGTGCCAGCAGCAAGGACAGACTTTATGGCTACACCTTC
TRBV2,TRBJ2-2,NA,NA,14,CASSGLKNTGELFF,TGTGCCAGCAGTGGGCTAAAGAACACCGGGGAGCTGTTTTTT
TRBV11-2,TRBJ2-1,NA,TRBD2,15,CASSLEPRTSNEQFF,TGTGCCAGCAGCTTAGAACCGCGGACTAGTAATGAGCAGTTCTTC
TRBV19,TRBJ1-5,NA,TRBD1,16,CASSRNRGQGDQPQHF,TGTGCCAGTAGTAGGAATCGGGGACAGGGCGATCAGCCCCAGCATTTT
TRBV7-9,TRBJ2-1,few,NA,13,CASSLDAPWEQFF,TGTGCCAGCAGCTTGGACGCGCCCTGGGAGCAGTTCTTC
TRBV5-5,TRBJ1-5,NA,TRBD1,15,CASSLEGTGSQPQHF,TGTGCCAGCAGCTTGGAGGGGACAGGGAGTCAGCCCCAGCATTTT
TRBV18,TRBJ2-1,few,TRBD2,14,CASSPAGGVNEQFF,TGTGCCAGCTCGCCAGCGGGAGGGGTTAATGAGCAGTTCTTC
TRBV9,TRBJ2-1,NA,TRBD1,16,CASSVAKGTVYNEQFF,TGTGCCAGCAGCGTAGCTAAAGGGACAGTTTACAATGAGCAGTTCTTC
TRBV7-2,TRBJ1-1,NA,NA,14,CASRKYGRGTEAFF,TGTGCCAGCAGGAAATATGGGCGTGGGACTGAAGCTTTCTTT
TRBV15,TRBJ2-7,NA,NA,13,CATSRDYTNEQYF,TGTGCCACCAGCAGGGACTACACTAACGAGCAGTACTTC
TRBV14,TRBJ1-1,NA,NA,12,CASSSEHTEAFF,TGTGCCAGCAGCTCGGAGCACACTGAAGCTTTCTTT
TRBV2,TRBJ2-4,NA,NA,13,CASSDSTANIQYF,TGTGCCAGCAGTGATTCGACAGCAAACATTCAGTACTTC
TRBV19,TRBJ2-2,NA,NA,14,CASSISLQSGELFF,TGTGCCAGTAGTATAAGTCTCCAGTCCGGGGAGCTGTTTTTT
TRBV11-1,TRBJ2-1,NA,TRBD2,13,CASELAGDNEQFF,TGTGCCAGCGAACTAGCGGGAGACAATGAGCAGTTCTTC